Sequencing of this TCR beta chain was carried out in a study of OX40 agonist ivuxolimab in advanced cancers. Study at large: Patients in dose escalation had liver, melanoma, kidney or head and neck cancers. Past anti-PD-1, anti-PD-L1 or anti-CTLA-4 therapy was accepted, and 30% to 50% had received some.

Generated by immunoSEQ multiplex PCR, the TCRdb table keeps only in-frame clones and is missing some. The sample includes some 16,000 clones, 75% to 90% of them seen just once. With V trimmed by 3 bases and J by 6 bases, 8 bases remained unmatched. CDR3 length equals 15 residues. Germline CDR1 is LGHNT and CDR2 is FRNRAP. Regarding this clone: Its antigen is unknown.

The investigators sampled blood at baseline, at cycle 4 day 1, and at cycle 7 day 1. Findings and limits, study-wide: Averaging showed that CD8+ T cells had more expanded clones than CD4+ did.

This chain uses TRBV12-5 with TRBJ1-2; 9 nucleotides line up with TRBD1. The sequence was collected from an adult with an advanced solid tumor such as melanoma, head and neck, liver or kidney cancer. The material was CD4+ or CD8+ T cells sorted from blood, obtained in a trial of the OX40 agonist ivuxolimab. CDR3 in DNA: TGTGCTAGTGGTTTAACGATACAGGGGGCCGATGGCTACACCTTC. Translated: CASGLTIQGADGYTF.